The present T cell receptor (beta chain) was sequenced within a study of blood T cell repertoires in COVID-19. Looking at the study overall: Some COVID-19 samples were acute and others convalescent; all came from the United States, Italy and Spain.

The length of the CDR3 is 16 residues. V was clipped by 2 bases and J by 3 bases, with 17 bases between them. Germline V gene lookup returns CDR1 GTSNPN and CDR2 SVGIG (reference sequence). In the authors' workflow: Quantification of nucleated cells was approximated via reference gene primer amplification. Produced via immunoSEQ multiplex PCR; TCRdb's table is partial and in-frame only. The V and J calls and the clone size are those of that table, but D and trimming were determined from the DNA. The sample gives approximately 490,000 clones, roughly nine tenths of which show up once; about 0.65% is in the top ten. Two consecutive negative NP/OP PCR tests, clearance, or resolved symptoms defined Cohort 3 recovery.

This clonotype was obtained from a woman aged 18-35 years who had recovered from COVID-19. The chain is built from TRBV30 and TRBJ1-5, with D unresolved. Sequences were obtained from PBMCs or T cells enriched from blood (not recorded which). CDR3 nucleotide sequence: TGTGCCTGGAGTCTAGGGAGGGAGGTACCCAATCAGCCCCAGCATTTT. Encoded protein: CAWSLGREVPNQPQHF. Variable domain in full (rest from reference TRBV30 and TRBJ1-5): SQTIHQWPATLVQPVGSPLSLECTVEGTSNPNLYWYRQAAGRGLQLLFYSVGIGQISSEVPQNLSASRPQDRQFILSSKKLLLSDSGFYLCAWSLGREVPNQPQHFGDGTRLSIL.